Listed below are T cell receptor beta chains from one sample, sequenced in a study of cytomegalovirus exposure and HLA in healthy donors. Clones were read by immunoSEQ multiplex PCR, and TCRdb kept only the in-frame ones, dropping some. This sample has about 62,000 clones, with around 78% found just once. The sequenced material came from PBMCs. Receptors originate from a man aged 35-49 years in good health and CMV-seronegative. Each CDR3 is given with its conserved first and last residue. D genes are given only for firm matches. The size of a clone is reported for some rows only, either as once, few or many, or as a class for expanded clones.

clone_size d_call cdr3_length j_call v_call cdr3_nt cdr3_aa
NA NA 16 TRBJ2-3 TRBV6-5 TGTGCCAGCAGTTACAAGGGCCCTGAAGCGGGAGATACGCAGTATTTT CASSYKGPEAGDTQYF
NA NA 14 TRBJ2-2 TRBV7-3 TGTGCCAGCAGCCGGAACAGAAACACCGGGGAGCTGTTTTTT CASSRNRNTGELFF
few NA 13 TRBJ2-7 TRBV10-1 TGCGCCAGCAGTGATTCAGGCACCTACGAGCAGTACTTC CASSDSGTYEQYF
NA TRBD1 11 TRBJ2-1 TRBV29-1 TGCAGCGGAGACAGGGTGACTGAGCAGTTCTTC CSGDRVTEQFF
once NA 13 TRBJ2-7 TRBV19 TGTGCCAGTAATCCGGGGAGCTCCTACGGGCAGTACTTC CASNPGSSYGQYF
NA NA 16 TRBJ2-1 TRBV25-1 TGTGCCAGCAGTGATCTTTGGGGGGAGCGGTACAATGAGCAGTTCTTC CASSDLWGERYNEQFF
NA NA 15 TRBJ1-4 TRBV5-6 TGTGCCAGCAGCTTATGGACGGGGGTTAATGAAAAACTGTTTTTT CASSLWTGVNEKLFF
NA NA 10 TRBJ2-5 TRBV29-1 TGCAGCGCCCCGGGGGTTCCCCAGTACTTC CSAPGVPQYF
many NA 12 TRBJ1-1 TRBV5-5 TGTGCCAGCAGCTTGGAGATCGGGAAAGCTTTCTTT CASSLEIGKAFF
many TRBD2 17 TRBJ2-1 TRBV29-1 TGCAGCGTTCTTGGGCTAGCGGGAGGTTACTCCTACAATGAGCAGTTCTTC CSVLGLAGGYSYNEQFF
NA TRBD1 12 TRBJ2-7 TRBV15 TGTGCCACCAGCCGAACAGGGGGCGAGCAGTACTTC CATSRTGGEQYF
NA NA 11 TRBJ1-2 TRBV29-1 TGCAGCGTTGCCGCATCGGGTGGCTACACCTTC CSVAASGGYTF
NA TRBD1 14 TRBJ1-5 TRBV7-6 TGTGCCAGCAGCCAGGGACAGGTGAATCAGCCCCAGCATTTT CASSQGQVNQPQHF
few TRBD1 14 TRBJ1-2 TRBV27 TGTGCCAGCAGTTTATCAAGGGGGCACTATGGCTACACCTTC CASSLSRGHYGYTF
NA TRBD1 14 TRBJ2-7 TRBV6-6 TGTGCCAGCAGTTACTCGACAGGGGGCTACGAGCAGTACTTC CASSYSTGGYEQYF
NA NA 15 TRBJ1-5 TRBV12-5 TGTGCTAGTGGTTTGGTAGAGGGAACTTATCAGCCCCAGCATTTT CASGLVEGTYQPQHF
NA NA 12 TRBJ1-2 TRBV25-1 TGTGCCAGCAGTGAAGGACAGAGCCCCTACACCTTC CASSEGQSPYTF
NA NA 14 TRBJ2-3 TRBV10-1 TGCGCCAGCAGTTCACTAGCTAGCACAGATACGCAGTATTTT CASSSLASTDTQYF
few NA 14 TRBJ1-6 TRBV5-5 TGTGCCAGCAGCTTGGACAGCTATAATTCACCCCTCCACTTT CASSLDSYNSPLHF
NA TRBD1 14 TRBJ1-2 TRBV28 TGTGCCAGCAGTTCCGGACAGGGCGCTTATGGCTACACCTTC CASSSGQGAYGYTF
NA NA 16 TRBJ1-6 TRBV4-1 TGCGCCAGCAGCCAAAGGACGGGGGACCGGCTTTCACCCCTCCACTTT CASSQRTGDRLSPLHF
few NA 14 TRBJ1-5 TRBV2 TGTGCCAGCATGGCCGGGGGTCGCAATCAGCCCCAGCATTTT CASMAGGRNQPQHF
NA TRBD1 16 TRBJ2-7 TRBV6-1 TGTGCCAGCAGTGCGAACAGGGGCCAGAGCTCCTACGAGCAGTACTTC CASSANRGQSSYEQYF
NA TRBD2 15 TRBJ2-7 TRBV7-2 TGTGCCAGCAGCTTAGTAGCGGGGGGGCGTCGCGAGCAGTACTTC CASSLVAGGRREQYF
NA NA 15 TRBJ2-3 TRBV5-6 TGTGCCAGCAGCTTGGGGGGTGAGGGAGCAGATACGCAGTATTTT CASSLGGEGADTQYF
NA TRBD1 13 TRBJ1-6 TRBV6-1 TGTGCCAGCAGGACAGGGCTCAATTCACCCCTCCACTTT CASRTGLNSPLHF
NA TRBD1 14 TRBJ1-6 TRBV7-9 TGTGCCAGCAGCCAGGGACAGGGAAGGCCACCCCTCCACTTT CASSQGQGRPPLHF
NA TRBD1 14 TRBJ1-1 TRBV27 TGTGCCAGTAACGTCGGACAGGGCGAGGGTGAAGCTTTCTTT CASNVGQGEGEAFF
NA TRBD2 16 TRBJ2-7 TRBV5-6 TGTGCCAGCAGCCCGGTGGGCCTAGCGGGATCCAGCGAGCAGTACTTC CASSPVGLAGSSEQYF
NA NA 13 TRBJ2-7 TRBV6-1 TGTGCCAGCCTAGGACAGAGAACCTACGAGCAGTACTTC CASLGQRTYEQYF
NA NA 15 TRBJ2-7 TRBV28 TGTGCCAGCAGTCTAGGGGGGGTTAGTTCCTACGAGCAGTACTTC CASSLGGVSSYEQYF
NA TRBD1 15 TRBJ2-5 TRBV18 TGTGCCAGCTCACCCGGACAGGGGTTAGGAGAGACCCAGTACTTC CASSPGQGLGETQYF
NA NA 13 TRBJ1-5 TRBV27 TGTGCCAGCAGTTTGCTGGGGGGACAGCCCCAGCATTTT CASSLLGGQPQHF
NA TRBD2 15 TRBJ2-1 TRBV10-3 TGTGCCATTACCTCTAGCGGGGGGGACTACAATGAGCAGTTCTTC CAITSSGGDYNEQFF
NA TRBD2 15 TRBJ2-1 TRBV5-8 TGTGCCAGCAGCGGAGGGACTAGCGCGTACAATGAGCAGTTCTTC CASSGGTSAYNEQFF
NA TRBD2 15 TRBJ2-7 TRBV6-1 TGTGCCAGCGGCCCGATGGCGGGGGGCCCCCTCGAGCAGTACTTC CASGPMAGGPLEQYF
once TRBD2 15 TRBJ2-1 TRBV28 TGTGCCAGCAGTTTATTGGGAGGGACTAGGGGCGAGCAGTTCTTC CASSLLGGTRGEQFF
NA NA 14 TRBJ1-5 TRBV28 TGTGCCAGCACCCAGACAGGCGGTGTTCAGCCCCAGCATTTT CASTQTGGVQPQHF
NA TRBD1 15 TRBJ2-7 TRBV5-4 TGTGCCAGCAGCTTGCATGACAGGGGCGGAAACGAGCAGTACTTC CASSLHDRGGNEQYF
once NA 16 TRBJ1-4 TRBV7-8 TGTGCCAGCAGCCTAGGACATCAACAAACTAATGAAAAACTGTTTTTT CASSLGHQQTNEKLFF
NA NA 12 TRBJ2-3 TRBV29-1 TGCAGCGTTGAAGATTCAGGTGCGTCCCGGTATTTT CSVEDSGASRYF
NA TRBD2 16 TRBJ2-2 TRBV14 TGTGCCAGCAGCCTGTTAGCGGGAGGCCACACCGGGGAGCTGTTTTTT CASSLLAGGHTGELFF
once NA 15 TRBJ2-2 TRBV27 TGTGCCTCAGAGGGGAGAGGGGGGAACACCGGGGAGCTGTTTTTT CASEGRGGNTGELFF
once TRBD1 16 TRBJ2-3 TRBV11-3 TGTGCCAGCAGCTTAGGGAGTAGGGGACAGGGAGATACGCAGTATTTT CASSLGSRGQGDTQYF
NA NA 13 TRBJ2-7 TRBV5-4 TGTGCCAGCAGTTCGGGGGGCCTCTACGAGCAGTACTTC CASSSGGLYEQYF
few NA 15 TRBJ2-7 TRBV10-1 TGCGCCAGCAGTAATTTCGGAGGTGGCTCCTACGAGCAGTACTTC CASSNFGGGSYEQYF
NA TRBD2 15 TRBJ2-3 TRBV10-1 TGCGCCAGCAGTGATAGCGGGGTCAGCACAGATACGCAGTATTTT CASSDSGVSTDTQYF
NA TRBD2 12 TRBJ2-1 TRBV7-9 TGTTCCAGCAGCGAACTTAGCGGGAGTCGGTTCTTC CSSSELSGSRFF